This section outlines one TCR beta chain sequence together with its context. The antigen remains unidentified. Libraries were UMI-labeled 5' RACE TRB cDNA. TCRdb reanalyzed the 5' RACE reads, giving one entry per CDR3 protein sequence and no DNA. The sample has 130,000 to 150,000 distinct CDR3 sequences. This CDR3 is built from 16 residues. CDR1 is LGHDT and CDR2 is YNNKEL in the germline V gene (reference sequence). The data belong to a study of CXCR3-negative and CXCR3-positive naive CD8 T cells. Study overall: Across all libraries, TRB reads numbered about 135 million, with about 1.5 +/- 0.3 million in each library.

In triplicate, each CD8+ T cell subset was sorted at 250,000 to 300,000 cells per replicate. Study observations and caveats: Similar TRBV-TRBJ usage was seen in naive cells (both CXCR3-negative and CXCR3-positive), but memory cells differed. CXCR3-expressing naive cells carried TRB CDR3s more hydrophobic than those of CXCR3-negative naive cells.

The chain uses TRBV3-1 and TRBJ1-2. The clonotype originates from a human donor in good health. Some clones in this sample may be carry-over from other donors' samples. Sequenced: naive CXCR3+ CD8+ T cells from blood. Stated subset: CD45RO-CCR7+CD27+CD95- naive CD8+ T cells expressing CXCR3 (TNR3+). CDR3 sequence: CASSQEHFSKNYGYTF. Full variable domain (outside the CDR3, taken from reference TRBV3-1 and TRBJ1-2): DTAVSQTPKYLVTQMGNDKSIKCEQNLGHDTMYWYKQDSKKFLKIMFSYNNKELIINETVPNRFSPKSPDKAHLNLHINSLELGDSAVYFCASSQEHFSKNYGYTFGSGTRLTVV.